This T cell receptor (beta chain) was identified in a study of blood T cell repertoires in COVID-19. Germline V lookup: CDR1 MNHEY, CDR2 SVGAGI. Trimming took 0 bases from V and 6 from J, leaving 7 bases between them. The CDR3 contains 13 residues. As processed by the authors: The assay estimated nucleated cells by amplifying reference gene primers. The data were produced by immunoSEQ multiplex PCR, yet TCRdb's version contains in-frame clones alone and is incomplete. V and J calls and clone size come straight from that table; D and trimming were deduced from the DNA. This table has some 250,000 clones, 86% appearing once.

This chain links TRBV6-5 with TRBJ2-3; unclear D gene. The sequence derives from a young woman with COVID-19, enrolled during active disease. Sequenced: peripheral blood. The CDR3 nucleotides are TGTGCCAGCAGTTACTCTTTACGGGATACGCAGTATTTT. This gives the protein CASSYSLRDTQYF.